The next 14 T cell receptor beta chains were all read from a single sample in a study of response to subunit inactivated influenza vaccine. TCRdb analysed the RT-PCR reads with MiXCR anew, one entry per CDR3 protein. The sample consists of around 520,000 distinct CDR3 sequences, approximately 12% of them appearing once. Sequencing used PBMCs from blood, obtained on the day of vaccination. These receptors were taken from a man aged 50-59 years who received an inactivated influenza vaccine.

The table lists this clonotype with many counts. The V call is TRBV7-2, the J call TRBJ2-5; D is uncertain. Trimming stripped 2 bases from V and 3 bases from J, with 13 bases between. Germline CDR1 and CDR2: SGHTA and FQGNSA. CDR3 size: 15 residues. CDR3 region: CASSLFSTREETQYF. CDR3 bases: TGTGCCAGCAGCTTATTCTCGACGAGAGAAGAGACCCAGTACTTC. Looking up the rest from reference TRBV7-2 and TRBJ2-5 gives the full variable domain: GAGVSQSPSNKVTEKGKDVELRCDPISGHTALYWYRQSLGQGLEFLIYFQGNSAPDKSGLPSDRFSAERTGGSVSTLTIQRTQQEDSAVYLCASSLFSTREETQYFGPGTRLLVL.

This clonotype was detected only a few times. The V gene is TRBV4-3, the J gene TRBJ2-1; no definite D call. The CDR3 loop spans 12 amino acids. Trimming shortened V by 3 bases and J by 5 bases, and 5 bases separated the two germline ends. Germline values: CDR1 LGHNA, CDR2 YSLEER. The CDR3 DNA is TGCGCCAGCAGCCAGGGTCACAATGAGCAGTTCTTC. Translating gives CASSQGHNEQFF.

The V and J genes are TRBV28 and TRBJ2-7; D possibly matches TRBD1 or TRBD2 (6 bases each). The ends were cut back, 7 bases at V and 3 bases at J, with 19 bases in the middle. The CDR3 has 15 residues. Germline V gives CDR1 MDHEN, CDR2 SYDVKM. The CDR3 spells CASTSPVGGRYEQYF. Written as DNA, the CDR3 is TGTGCCAGCACCTCCCCCGTGGGGGGCCGCTACGAGCAGTACTTC.

The CDR3 nucleotides read TGTGCCAGCAGCCCCACCGACGGAGTAAATTCACCCCTCCACTTT. Residues: CASSPTDGVNSPLHF. The chain combines TRBV7-8 with TRBJ1-6; D not resolved. Germline values: CDR1 SGHVS, CDR2 FQNEAQ. The CDR3 is 15 residues long. V was clipped by 5 bases and J by 7 bases, with 15 bases between them.

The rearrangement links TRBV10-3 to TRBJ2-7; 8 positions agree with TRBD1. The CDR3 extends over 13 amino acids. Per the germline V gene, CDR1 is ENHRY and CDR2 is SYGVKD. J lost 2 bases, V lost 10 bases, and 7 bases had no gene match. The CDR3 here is CASTRTGTYEQYF. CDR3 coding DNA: TGTGCCAGCACCCGGACAGGGACCTACGAGCAGTACTTC.

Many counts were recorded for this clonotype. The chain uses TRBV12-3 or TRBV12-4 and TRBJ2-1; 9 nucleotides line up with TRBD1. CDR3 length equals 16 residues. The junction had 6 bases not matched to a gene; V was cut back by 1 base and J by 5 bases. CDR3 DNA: TGTGCCAGCAGTTTAGTGGGACAGGGCCTCAACAATGAGCAGTTCTTC. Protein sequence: CASSLVGQGLNNEQFF.

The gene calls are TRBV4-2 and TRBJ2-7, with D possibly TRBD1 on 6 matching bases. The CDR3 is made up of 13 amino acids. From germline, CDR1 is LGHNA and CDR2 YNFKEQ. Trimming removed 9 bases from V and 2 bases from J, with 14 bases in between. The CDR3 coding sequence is TGTGCCAGGGGTACAGGGCATACCTACGAGCAGTACTTC. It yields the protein CARGTGHTYEQYF.

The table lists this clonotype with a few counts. Written as DNA, the CDR3 is TGTGCCAGCAGCCTCCGGACTAGCGGGCTTCCCTACGAGCAGTACTTC. Encoded protein: CASSLRTSGLPYEQYF. The genes are TRBV4-2 and TRBJ2-7, with TRBD2 identical over 11 bases. The CDR3 is 16 amino acids. Germline CDR1 LGHNA, CDR2 YNFKEQ. The ends lost 4 bases at V and 2 bases at J; junction bases unmatched: 7.

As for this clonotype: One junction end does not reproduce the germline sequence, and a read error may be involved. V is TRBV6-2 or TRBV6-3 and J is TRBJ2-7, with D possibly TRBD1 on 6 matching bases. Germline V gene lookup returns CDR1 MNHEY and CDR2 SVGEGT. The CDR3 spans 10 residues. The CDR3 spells CASSGGTQDF. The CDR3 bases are TGTGCCAGCAGTGGTGGGACACAGGACTTC.

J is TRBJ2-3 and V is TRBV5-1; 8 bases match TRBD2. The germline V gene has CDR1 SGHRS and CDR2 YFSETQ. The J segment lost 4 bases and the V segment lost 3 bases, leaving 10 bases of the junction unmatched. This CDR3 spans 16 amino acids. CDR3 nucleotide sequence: TGCGCCAGCAGCTCCCTAGGAGCGGGGGCTTCAGATACGCAGTATTTT. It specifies CASSSLGAGASDTQYF.

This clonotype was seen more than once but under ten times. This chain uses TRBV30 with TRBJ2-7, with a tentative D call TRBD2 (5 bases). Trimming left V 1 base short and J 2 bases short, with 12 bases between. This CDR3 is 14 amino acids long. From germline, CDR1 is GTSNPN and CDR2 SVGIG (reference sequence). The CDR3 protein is CAWSDRLPPYEQYF. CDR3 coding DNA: TGTGCCTGGAGTGACAGACTACCCCCCTACGAGCAGTACTTC. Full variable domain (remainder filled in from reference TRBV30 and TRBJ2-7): SQTIHQWPATLVQPVGSPLSLECTVEGTSNPNLYWYRQAAGRGLQLLFYSVGIGQISSEVPQNLSASRPQDRQFILSSKKLLLSDSGFYLCAWSDRLPPYEQYFGPGTRLTVT.

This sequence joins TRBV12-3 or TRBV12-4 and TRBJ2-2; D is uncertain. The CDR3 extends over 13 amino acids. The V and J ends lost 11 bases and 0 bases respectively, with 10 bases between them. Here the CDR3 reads CAGGRPNTGELFF. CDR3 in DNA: TGTGCCGGCGGCCGGCCGAACACCGGGGAGCTGTTTTTT.

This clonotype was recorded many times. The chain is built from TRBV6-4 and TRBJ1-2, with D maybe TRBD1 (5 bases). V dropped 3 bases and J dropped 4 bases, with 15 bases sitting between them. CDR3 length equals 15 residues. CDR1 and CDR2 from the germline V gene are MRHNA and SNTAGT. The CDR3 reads CASSEGAGTIYGYTF. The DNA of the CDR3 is TGTGCCAGCAGTGAGGGCGCCGGGACCATCTATGGCTACACCTTC.

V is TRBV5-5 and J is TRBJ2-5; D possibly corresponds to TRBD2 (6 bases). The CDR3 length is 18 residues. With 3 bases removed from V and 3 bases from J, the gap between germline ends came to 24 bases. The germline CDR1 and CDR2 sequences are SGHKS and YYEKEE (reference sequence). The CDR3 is CASSWAGRNSFKEETQYF. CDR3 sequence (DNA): TGTGCCAGCAGCTGGGCGGGACGCAATAGTTTCAAGGAAGAGACCCAGTACTTC.